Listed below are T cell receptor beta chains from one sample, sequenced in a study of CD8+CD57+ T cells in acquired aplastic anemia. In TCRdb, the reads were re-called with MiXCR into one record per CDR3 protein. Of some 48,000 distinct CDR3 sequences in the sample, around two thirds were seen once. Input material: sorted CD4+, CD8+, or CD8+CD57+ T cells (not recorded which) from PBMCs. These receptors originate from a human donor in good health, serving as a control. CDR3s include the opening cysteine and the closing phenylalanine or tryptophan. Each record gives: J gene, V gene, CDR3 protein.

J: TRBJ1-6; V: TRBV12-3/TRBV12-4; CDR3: CASRTEISPLHF
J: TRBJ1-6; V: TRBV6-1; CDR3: CASSPGQGNSPLHF
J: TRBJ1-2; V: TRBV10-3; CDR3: CAISDARDRGPFYGYTF
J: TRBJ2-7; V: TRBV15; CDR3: CATSRDRTGGYEQYF
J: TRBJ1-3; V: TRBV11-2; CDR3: CASSPGQFSSGNTIYF
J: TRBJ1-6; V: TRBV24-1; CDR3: CATSDGSPNSPLHF
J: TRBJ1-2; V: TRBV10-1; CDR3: CATGQGNGYTF
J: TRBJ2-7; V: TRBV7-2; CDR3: CASSLAGIYEQYF
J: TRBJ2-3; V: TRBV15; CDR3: CATSREKGDTQYF
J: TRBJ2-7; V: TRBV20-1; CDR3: CSARDGDRESSEQYF
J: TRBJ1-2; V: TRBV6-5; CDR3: CASSYSGWDGYTF
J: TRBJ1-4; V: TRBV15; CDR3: CATSTQLGQRVNEKLFF
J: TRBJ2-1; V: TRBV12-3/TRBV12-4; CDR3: CASTVYGTSGSYNEQFF
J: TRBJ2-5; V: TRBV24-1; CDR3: CATSDHRVETQYF
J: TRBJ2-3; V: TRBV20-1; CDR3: CSAREGTLSIYTQYF
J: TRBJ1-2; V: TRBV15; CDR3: CATTSQQGAYF
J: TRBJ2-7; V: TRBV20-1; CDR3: CSARDTSGGVEQYF
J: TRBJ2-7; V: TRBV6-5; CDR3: CASSLTRSSIEQYF
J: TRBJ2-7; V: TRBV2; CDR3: CASLGDRAYEQYF
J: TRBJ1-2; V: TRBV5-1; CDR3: CASSHRTDGYGYTF
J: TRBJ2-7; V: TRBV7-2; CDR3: CASSLAPTGGKQRYHERYF
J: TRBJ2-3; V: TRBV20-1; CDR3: CSARVAGGATDTQYF
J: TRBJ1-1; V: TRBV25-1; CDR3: CASSERVGGVTEAFF
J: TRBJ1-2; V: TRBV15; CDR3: CATSRGGVGDYGYTF
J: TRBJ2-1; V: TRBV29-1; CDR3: CSADTGSDNEQFF
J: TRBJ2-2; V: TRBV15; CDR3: CATSNQLLDRAGELFF
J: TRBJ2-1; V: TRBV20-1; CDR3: CSARQGEWNEQFF
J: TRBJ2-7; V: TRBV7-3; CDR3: CASSPSGTYEQYF
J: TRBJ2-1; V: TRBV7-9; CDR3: CASSLVYNEQFF
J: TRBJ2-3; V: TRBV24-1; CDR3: CATSLRGTDTQYF
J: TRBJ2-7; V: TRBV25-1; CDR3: CASRGFGPYEQYF
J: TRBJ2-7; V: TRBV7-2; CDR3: CASSLSRRYEQYF
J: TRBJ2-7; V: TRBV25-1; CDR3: CASSEYMTYEQYF
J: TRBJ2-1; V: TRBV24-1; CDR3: CATSEAGHVEQFF
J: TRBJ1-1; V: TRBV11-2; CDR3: CVSSRNRGYTEAFF
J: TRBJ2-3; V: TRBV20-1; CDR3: CSASGASVLTDTQYF
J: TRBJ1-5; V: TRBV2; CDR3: CASRTRDSLRNQPQHF
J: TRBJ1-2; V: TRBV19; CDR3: CASSLTGTTLDGYTF
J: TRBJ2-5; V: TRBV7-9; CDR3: CASSLGEAGQETQYF
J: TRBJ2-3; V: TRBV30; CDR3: CAWSSWGGDTQYF
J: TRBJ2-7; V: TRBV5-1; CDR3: CASSLHAPYEQYF
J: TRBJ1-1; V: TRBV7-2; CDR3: CASSLGQANTEAFF
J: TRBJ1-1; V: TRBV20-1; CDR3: CSARDWGTMNTEAFF
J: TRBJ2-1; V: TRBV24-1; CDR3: CATSITGEQFF
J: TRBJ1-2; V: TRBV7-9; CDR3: CASSLVPNNYGYTF
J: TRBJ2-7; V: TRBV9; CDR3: CASSVGWEKDLYEQYF
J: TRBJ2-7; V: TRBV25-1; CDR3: CASRGGGLAHEQYF
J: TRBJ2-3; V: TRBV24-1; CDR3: CATSDRKGGTDTQYF
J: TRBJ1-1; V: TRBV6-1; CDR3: CASSASGTTSNEAFF